A selection of T cell receptor beta chains follows, all from one sample in a study of T cells in Graves' hyperthyroidism and ophthalmopathy. TCRdb called the multiplex PCR reads again in MiXCR, with one record for every CDR3 protein. This sample has 250,000 to 300,000 distinct CDR3 sequences, with 13% to 15% found just once. What was sequenced was blood. Every receptor here comes from a woman aged 35 to 49 with Graves' hyperthyroidism that later progressed to Graves' ophthalmopathy. The conserved cysteine and the conserved F or W are not part of the CDR3 here. Only part of the rows carry a size: once, few, many, or a class if the clone is expanded.

TRBV7-9	TRBJ2-3	many	ASSFSGIDTDTQY
TRBV7-8	TRBJ2-3	many	ASSPMPTSDSTDTQY
TRBV20-1	TRBJ1-5	.	SARYRAQPQH
TRBV7-9	TRBJ2-7	many	ASSLKGQLTEQY
TRBV6-1	TRBJ2-7	many	ASSYTSPPLYEQY
TRBV29-1	TRBJ1-1	many	SHSGTGRTEAF
TRBV5-6	TRBJ1-1	many	ASSFGYRPNTEAF
TRBV7-6	TRBJ2-1	many	ASSFPTSGQSYNEQF
TRBV7-9	TRBJ2-1	few	ASSRLVVGPSYNEQF
TRBV28	TRBJ1-1	many	ASSPPLVNTEAF
TRBV20-1	TRBJ2-7	few	SATYPTSGKPREQY
TRBV7-9	TRBJ1-1	many	ASSPSTTRNTEAF
TRBV4-1	TRBJ2-1	few	ASSHHSGGRAYNEQF
TRBV7-9	TRBJ1-1	.	ASSPLLGQHAEAF
TRBV27	TRBJ2-3	many	ASSLSISAGSTDTQY
TRBV9	TRBJ2-1	many	ASSVDSGPSYNEQF
TRBV4-1	TRBJ1-2	.	ASSQEYRGRNYGYT
TRBV2	TRBJ2-2	many	ASRGQGTSTGELF
TRBV28	TRBJ1-5	many	ASSSRWSEPQH
TRBV28	TRBJ2-7	once	ASRTGTGRYEQY
TRBV2	TRBJ2-7	.	ASTRGPYEQY
TRBV6-1	TRBJ1-3	many	ASSHPVGPSGNTIY
TRBV4-2	TRBJ2-1	.	ASSQDLSGRYNEQF
TRBV27	TRBJ2-7	few	ASSLTTSGREQY
TRBV6-1	TRBJ2-2	many	ATTGLHTGELF
TRBV3-1	TRBJ2-5	.	ASRLAGGGRRETQY
TRBV20-1	TRBJ2-1	once	SARTSGRSLIYNEQF
TRBV24-1	TRBJ1-5	many	ATSEPTGSQPQH
TRBV4-1	TRBJ1-1	.	ASSQAGGRTVNTEAF
TRBV20-1	TRBJ1-2	many	SALQTHYGYT
TRBV28	TRBJ2-4	many	ASRDRLAKNIQY
TRBV27	TRBJ2-6	many	ASSLSSGANVLT
TRBV27	TRBJ2-3	many	ASSSTSGSDGGTDTQY
TRBV4-1	TRBJ2-2	few	ASSQWAQTGTGELF
TRBV6-1	TRBJ2-7	many	ASRSTGGDSYEQY
TRBV9	TRBJ1-1	many	ASSVRGEYTEAF
TRBV28	TRBJ1-1	.	ASSLNRAEAF
TRBV7-8	TRBJ2-5	.	ASSSLWSRETQY
TRBV12-3/TRBV12-4	TRBJ1-5	.	ASSSPVSNQPQH
TRBV6-8	TRBJ2-6	few	ASSYMAGAKTGANVLT
TRBV5-1	TRBJ2-1	many	ASSKLGSNEQF
TRBV2	TRBJ2-5	many	ASSGLAGRQETQY
TRBV13	TRBJ1-1	many	ASSPKGTPGLNTEAF
TRBV5-4	TRBJ2-1	.	ASSLIAVSYNEQF
TRBV16	TRBJ2-7	.	ASNQSGTDSYEQY
TRBV30	TRBJ2-3	many	AWRASDTQY
TRBV30	TRBJ1-3	few	AWSLGGGNTIY
TRBV2	TRBJ2-7	many	ASNLQGSTIKY
TRBV18	TRBJ1-5	many	ASSQDRGNQPQH
TRBV28	TRBJ2-5	many	ASSLAGAQETQY
TRBV2	TRBJ2-2	many	ASVRGNTGELF